This TCR beta chain was documented in a study of cytomegalovirus exposure and HLA in healthy donors. No record was made of this donor's CMV serostatus. V was pared by 4 bases and J by 5 bases, with 7 bases of the junction left unmatched. The CDR3 extends over 15 amino acids. Germline CDR1 and CDR2: MGHRA and YSYEKL. Primers included in the PCR were 60 Vbeta and 13 Jbeta primers. Profiled with immunoSEQ multiplex PCR; TCRdb holds only in-frame clones, not every one. Of 100,000 to 150,000 clones in the sample, 65% to 80% were seen once. V and J are TRBV4-1 and TRBJ2-5; 10 bases fit TRBD2. The sequencing input was PBMCs. The clonotype originates from a human donor in good health. The CDR3 region is CASSRSGGVRETQYF. CDR3 DNA: TGCGCCAGCAGCCGGAGCGGGGGGGTCCGGGAGACCCAGTACTTC.